These 21 T cell receptor beta chains share one sample of origin, sequenced in a study of spatial heterogeneity in lung cancer. This sample's time point: sample taken at primary tumor resection. Whole RNA was taken from tumor, nontumor lung or frozen PBMC; it was then sequenced unsorted. TCRdb reanalysed the 5' RACE reads using MiXCR and keeps one entry per CDR3 protein. The sample holds a few thousand distinct CDR3 sequences; around 15% are singletons and the top ten take just over 65%. Source: PBMCs, taken at surgery. Every receptor here comes from a male donor with early-stage non-small cell lung cancer.

This clonotype was picked up many times. The gene calls are TRBV3-1 and TRBJ2-1; 14 bases line up with TRBD2. J lost 11 bases, V lost 4 bases, and 13 bases had no gene match. Germline assignment: CDR1 LGHDT and CDR2 YNNKEL (reference sequence). The CDR3 contains 17 residues. CDR3 sequence: CASSPFLTSGRAIQQFF. The CDR3 region has the DNA TGTGCCAGCAGCCCCTTCTTGACTAGCGGGAGGGCGATTCAGCAGTTCTTC.

This clonotype appeared many times. This sequence joins TRBV6-2 or TRBV6-3 and TRBJ2-1; D ambiguous. CDR1 is MNHEY, CDR2 SVGEGT, per germline. V was pared by 0 bases and J by 12 bases, with 15 bases between. The CDR3 totals 14 residues. The CDR3 DNA follows: TGTGCCAGCAGTTACTCCCTCACCAGCGCTTCGCAGTTCTTC. Protein sequence: CASSYSLTSASQFF.

In its sample, this clonotype ranks as medium-sized. This chain uses TRBV18 with TRBJ1-5, with TRBD1 as a possible D gene (6 bases). The CDR3 runs to 15 residues. The germline CDR1 and CDR2 sequences are KGHSH and LQKENI. Trimming shortened V by 3 bases and J by 0 bases, and 9 bases separated the two germline ends. The CDR3 DNA follows: TGTGCCAGCTCACCTACAGGGTATAGCAATCAGCCCCAGCATTTT. Protein: CASSPTGYSNQPQHF.

There are many counts of this clonotype. The chain recombines TRBV28 with TRBJ2-3, with TRBD2 matching 10 bases. Per the germline V gene, CDR1 is MDHEN and CDR2 is SYDVKM. This CDR3 is built from 17 residues. V dropped 3 bases and J dropped 5; count of bases not matched to a gene: 11. The CDR3 nucleotides are TGTGCCAGCAGTTTCCTAGCGGGAGAGGGAGACGAAGATACGCAGTATTTT. Translated, it gives CASSFLAGEGDEDTQYF.

This chain connects TRBV28 to TRBJ1-2, with D possibly matching TRBD1 (5 bases). V lost 5 bases, J lost 8 bases, and 15 bases lay in between. Germline V gene sequence: CDR1 MDHEN, CDR2 SYDVKM. The CDR3 length is 13 residues. The CDR3 DNA follows: TGTGCCAGCAGTAGGGGAGGGGATCCGGGCTACACCTTC. Its protein product is CASSRGGDPGYTF.

This clonotype was counted ten times or more. CDR3 sequence: CASSPYTLNTGELFF. The CDR3 nucleotides read TGTGCCAGCAGCCCCTATACGCTCAACACCGGGGAGCTGTTTTTT. The chain links TRBV2 to TRBJ2-2; no reliable D call. V was pared by 6 bases and J by 2 bases, with 13 bases between. The CDR3 length is 15 residues. CDR1 and CDR2 (germline): SNHLY, FYNNEI.

This chain links TRBV23-1 with TRBJ2-1, with D perhaps TRBD2 (6 bases). TRBV23-1 is placed among ORFs of uncertain function. V dropped 8 bases and J dropped 4 bases, with 6 bases sitting between them. CDR3 length equals 11 residues. The CDR3 nucleotides are TGCGCCAGCGGAGGGTACAATGAGCAGTTCTTC. The encoded protein is CASGGYNEQFF.

The gene calls are TRBV28 and TRBJ2-5, with D perhaps TRBD1 (5 bases). Germline values: CDR1 MDHEN, CDR2 SYDVKM. The V gene lost 2 bases and the J gene lost 5 bases, with 6 bases spanning the gap. There are 12 residues in the CDR3. CDR3 in amino acids: CASSLPGETQYF. CDR3 sequence (DNA): TGTGCCAGCAGTTTACCAGGGGAGACCCAGTACTTC. Filled out from reference TRBV28 and TRBJ2-5, the complete variable domain reads DVKVTQSSRYLVKRTGEKVFLECVQDMDHENMFWYRQDPGLGLRLIYFSYDVKMKEKGDIPEGYSVSREKKERFSLILESASTNQTSMYLCASSLPGETQYFGPGTRLLVL.

This clonotype was observed at least ten times. Here the CDR3 DNA reads TGCGCCAGCAGTGACAGTACCTACGAGCAGTACTTC. As protein: CASSDSTYEQYF. The chain joins TRBV10-2 to TRBJ2-7; no reliable D call. The V end was cut by 3 bases, the J end by 2 bases, with 5 bases between. Looked up from germline, CDR1 is WSHSY and CDR2 is SAAADI. The CDR3 has 12 residues.

This chain joins TRBV9 and TRBJ2-2; D not certain. Trimming shortened V by 0 bases and J by 0 bases, and 9 bases separated the two germline ends. CDR3 size: 16 residues. In germline, CDR1 is SGDLS, CDR2 YYNGEE. The CDR3 DNA reads TGTGCCAGCAGCGTAGACCGGGCGGCGAACACCGGGGAGCTGTTTTTT. Translated: CASSVDRAANTGELFF.

This clonotype was observed a handful of times. DNA of the CDR3: TGTGCCAGCGCAACTGAGGGGACAGTTACCTACGAGCAGTACTTC. This encodes CASATEGTVTYEQYF. The gene calls are TRBV28 and TRBJ2-7, with 7 bases fitting TRBD1. With V trimmed by 8 bases and J by 2 bases, 12 bases remained unmatched. Germline V gives CDR1 MDHEN, CDR2 SYDVKM. The CDR3 totals 15 residues.

This clonotype is medium-sized (0.01 to 0.1%) by share. This chain links TRBV6-2 or TRBV6-3 with TRBJ2-5, with a possible D match to TRBD2 (5 bases). V was shortened by 9 bases and J by 10 bases, with 21 bases between the two germline ends. This CDR3 contains 13 residues. Per germline, CDR1 MNHEY and CDR2 SVGEGT. Here the CDR3 DNA reads TGTGCCAGTGGACTGACCTCAGAGGGTAGCCAGTACTTC. Translation: CASGLTSEGSQYF.

V and J are TRBV19 and TRBJ2-2, with a tentative D call TRBD1 (5 bases). From germline, CDR1 is LNHDA and CDR2 SQIVND (reference sequence). CDR3 length: 14 amino acids. V was clipped by 2 bases and J by 7 bases, with 11 bases between them. The CDR3 is CASSIQGVGGELFF. Written as DNA, the CDR3 is TGTGCCAGTAGTATACAGGGTGTCGGCGGGGAGCTGTTTTTT.

This clonotype is medium-sized (0.01 to 0.1%) in the sample. The genes are TRBV25-1 and TRBJ1-5; weak D call: TRBD1 (5 bases). Germline-derived CDR1 and CDR2 are MGHDK and SYGVNS. The CDR3 contains 15 residues. V lost 4 bases to trimming and J lost 0 bases, with 10 bases between them. The CDR3 coding sequence is TGTGCCAGCAGTGGCGGACATCTTAGCAATCAGCCCCAGCATTTT. This encodes CASSGGHLSNQPQHF.

The J gene is TRBJ1-6, the V gene TRBV7-9, with a weak D call TRBD1 (6 bases). There are 15 residues in the CDR3. Looked up from germline, CDR1 is SEHNR and CDR2 is FQNEAQ (reference sequence). Trimming left V 5 bases short and J 7 bases short, with 15 bases between. The CDR3 reads CASSPREGGNSPLHF. The DNA of the CDR3 is TGTGCCAGCAGCCCCCGTGAGGGGGGAAATTCACCCCTCCACTTT.

This clonotype was detected ten times or more. This chain connects TRBV19 to TRBJ2-3, with 7 bases identical to TRBD2. The germline V gene encodes CDR1 LNHDA and CDR2 SQIVND (reference sequence). The CDR3 extends over 14 amino acids. Trimming removed 8 bases from V and 3 bases from J; junction bases left unmatched: 8. The CDR3 here is CASGSGSATDTQYF. In DNA, the CDR3 is TGTGCCAGTGGTAGCGGGTCTGCAACAGATACGCAGTATTTT.

The chain employs TRBV7-7 and TRBJ1-1; maybe TRBD1 (6 bases). Germline V gene lookup returns CDR1 SSHAT and CDR2 FNYEAQ (reference sequence). The V and J ends lost 5 bases and 3 bases respectively, with 13 bases between them. The CDR3 contains 14 residues. The CDR3 loop is CASSPGQRDTEAFF. The DNA for the CDR3 is TGTGCCAGCAGCCCTGGACAGCGGGACACTGAAGCTTTCTTT.

This clonotype was picked up many times. J is TRBJ2-7 and V is TRBV28; TRBD2 is a possible D gene (6 bases). This CDR3 comprises 14 residues. V shed 2 bases and J shed 3 bases, with 11 bases lying between them. Germline V gives CDR1 MDHEN, CDR2 SYDVKM. CDR3 loop: CASSLPGLGYEQYF. In nucleotides, the CDR3 is TGTGCCAGCAGTTTACCGGGACTTGGCTACGAGCAGTACTTC.

This clonotype was seen at least ten times. The chain joins TRBV6-2 or TRBV6-3 to TRBJ2-3, with 13 bases identical to TRBD2. Looked up from germline, CDR1 is MNHEY and CDR2 is SVGEGT. The J segment lost 3 bases and the V segment lost 4 bases, leaving 10 bases of the junction unmatched. The CDR3 is made up of 18 amino acids. The CDR3 reads CASSSLLGLAGDTDTQYF. The CDR3 DNA is TGTGCCAGCAGTTCTTTACTCGGACTAGCGGGGGATACAGATACGCAGTATTTT.

This clonotype was seen many times. The chain employs TRBV28 and TRBJ2-7; TRBD1 matches 7 bases. The CDR3 loop spans 14 amino acids. V trimming: 7 bases; J trimming: 3 bases; junction bases outside the gene matches: 9. The germline V gene encodes CDR1 MDHEN and CDR2 SYDVKM. The DNA for the CDR3 is TGTGCCAGCACCCTTTTCGGGGACAGCTACGAGCAGTACTTC. Protein product: CASTLFGDSYEQYF.

This clonotype has at least ten counts. The chain has TRBV15 and TRBJ1-5, with a weak D call TRBD1 (5 bases). The CDR3 has 14 amino acids. CDR1 is LNHNV, CDR2 YYDKDF, per germline (reference sequence). Trimming left V 1 base short and J 8 bases short, with 12 bases between. The CDR3 reads CATSRGLGGKPQHF. DNA of the CDR3: TGTGCCACCAGCAGAGGTTTGGGGGGAAAGCCCCAGCATTTT.